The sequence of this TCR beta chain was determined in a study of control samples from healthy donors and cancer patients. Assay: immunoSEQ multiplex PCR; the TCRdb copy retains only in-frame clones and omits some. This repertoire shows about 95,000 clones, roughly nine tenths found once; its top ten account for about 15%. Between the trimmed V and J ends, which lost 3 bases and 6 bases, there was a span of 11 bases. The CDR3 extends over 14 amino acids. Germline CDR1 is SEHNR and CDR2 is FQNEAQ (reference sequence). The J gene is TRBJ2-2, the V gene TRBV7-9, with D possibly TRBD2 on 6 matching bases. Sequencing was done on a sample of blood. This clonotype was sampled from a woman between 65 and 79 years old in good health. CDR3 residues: CASSFRREPGELFF. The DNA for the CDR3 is TGTGCCAGCAGCTTCCGACGGGAGCCCGGGGAGCTGTTTTTT. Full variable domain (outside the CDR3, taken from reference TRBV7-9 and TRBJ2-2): DTGVSQNPRHKITKRGQNVTFRCDPISEHNRLYWYRQTLGQGPEFLTYFQNEAQLEKSRLLSDRFSAERPKGSFSTLEIQRTEQGDSAMYLCASSFRREPGELFFGEGSRLTVL.